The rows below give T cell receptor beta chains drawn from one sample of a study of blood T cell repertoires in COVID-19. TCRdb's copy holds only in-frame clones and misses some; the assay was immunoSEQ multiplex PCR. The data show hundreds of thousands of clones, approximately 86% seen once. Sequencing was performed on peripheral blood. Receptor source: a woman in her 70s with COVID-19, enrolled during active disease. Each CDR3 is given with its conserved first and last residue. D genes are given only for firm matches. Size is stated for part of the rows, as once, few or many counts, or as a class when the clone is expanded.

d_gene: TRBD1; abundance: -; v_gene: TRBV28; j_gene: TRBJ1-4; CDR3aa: CASRGQLGEKLFF; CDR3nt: TGTGCCAGCAGGGGACAGCTGGGGGAAAAACTGTTTTTT
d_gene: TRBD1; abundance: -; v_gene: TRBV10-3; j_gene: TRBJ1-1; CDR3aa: CASWDRGNTEAFF; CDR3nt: TGTGCCAGCTGGGACAGGGGGAACACTGAAGCTTTCTTT
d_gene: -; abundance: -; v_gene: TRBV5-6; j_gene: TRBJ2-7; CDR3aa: CASSLAGGTEYEQYF; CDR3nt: TGTGCCAGCAGCTTGGCAGGGGGGACAGAATACGAGCAGTACTTC
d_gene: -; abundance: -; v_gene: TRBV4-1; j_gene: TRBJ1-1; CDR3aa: CASSGGRNTEAFF; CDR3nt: TGCGCCAGCTCGGGGGGACGGAACACTGAAGCTTTCTTT
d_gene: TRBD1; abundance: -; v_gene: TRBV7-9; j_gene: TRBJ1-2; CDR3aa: CASSIDRVYGYTF; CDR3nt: TGTGCCAGCAGCATCGACAGGGTGTATGGCTACACCTTC
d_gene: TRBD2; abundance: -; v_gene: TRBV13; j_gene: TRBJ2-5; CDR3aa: CASSLAPGGGETQYF; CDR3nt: TGTGCCAGCAGCTTAGCACCGGGAGGGGGGGAGACCCAGTACTTC
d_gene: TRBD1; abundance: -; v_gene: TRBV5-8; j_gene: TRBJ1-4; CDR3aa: CASSLIGKGGATNEKLFF; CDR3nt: TGTGCCAGCAGCTTGATTGGTAAAGGGGGCGCAACTAATGAAAAACTGTTTTTT
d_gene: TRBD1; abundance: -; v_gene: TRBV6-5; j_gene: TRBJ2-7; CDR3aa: CASSNYRGSSYEQYF; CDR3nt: TGTGCCAGCAGTAACTACAGGGGGAGCTCCTACGAGCAGTACTTC
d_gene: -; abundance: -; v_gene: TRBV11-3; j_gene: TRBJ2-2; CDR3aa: CASSLVYGRVVNTGLFF; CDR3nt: TGTGCCAGCAGCTTAGTATACGGTCGGGTGGTGAACACCGGACTGTTTTTT
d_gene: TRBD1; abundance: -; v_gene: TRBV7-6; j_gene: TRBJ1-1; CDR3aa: CASSSPTGLPTEAFF; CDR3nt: TGTGCCAGCAGCTCTCCGACAGGGCTCCCCACTGAAGCTTTCTTT
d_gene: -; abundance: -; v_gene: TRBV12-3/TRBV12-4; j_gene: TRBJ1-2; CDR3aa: CASLLQGYGYTF; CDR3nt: TGTGCCAGCCTGCTTCAGGGCTATGGCTACACCTTC
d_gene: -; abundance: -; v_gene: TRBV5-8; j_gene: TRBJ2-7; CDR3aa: CASSLDSFSYEQYF; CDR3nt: TGTGCCAGCAGCTTGGACAGTTTCTCCTACGAGCAGTACTTC
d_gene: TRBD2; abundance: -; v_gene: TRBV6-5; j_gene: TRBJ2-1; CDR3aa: CASSYRRGAAHNEQFF; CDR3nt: TGTGCCAGCAGTTACCGGCGGGGGGCAGCGCACAATGAGCAGTTCTTC
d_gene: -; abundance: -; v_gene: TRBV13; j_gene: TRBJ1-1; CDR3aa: CASSFGSGDSEAFF; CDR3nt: TGTGCCAGCAGCTTTGGTTCAGGGGATTCTGAAGCTTTCTTT
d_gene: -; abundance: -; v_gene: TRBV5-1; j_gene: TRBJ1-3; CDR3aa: CASSLGTFDTIYF; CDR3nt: TGCGCCAGCAGCTTGGGGACTTTTGACACCATATATTTT
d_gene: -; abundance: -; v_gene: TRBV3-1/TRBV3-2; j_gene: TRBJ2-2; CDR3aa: CASSQDPQRNTGELFF; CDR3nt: TGTGCCAGCAGCCAAGATCCACAGAGAAACACCGGGGAGCTGTTTTTT
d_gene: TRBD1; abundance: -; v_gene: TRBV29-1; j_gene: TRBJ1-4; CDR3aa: CSALTGNEKLFF; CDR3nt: TGCAGCGCTCTGACAGGGAATGAAAAACTGTTTTTT
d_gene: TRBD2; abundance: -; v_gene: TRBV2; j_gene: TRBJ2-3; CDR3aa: CASSEVGGGADTQYF; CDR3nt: TGTGCCAGCAGTGAAGTGGGCGGGGGGGCAGATACGCAGTATTTT
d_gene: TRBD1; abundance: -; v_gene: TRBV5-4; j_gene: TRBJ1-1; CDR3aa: CASSRQGGGGTEAFF; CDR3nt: TGTGCCAGCAGCCGACAGGGGGGTGGTGGCACTGAAGCTTTCTTT
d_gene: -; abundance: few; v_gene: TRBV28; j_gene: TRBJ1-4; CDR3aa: CASRLRDNHEKLFF; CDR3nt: TGTGCCAGCAGGCTCCGGGACAATCATGAAAAACTGTTTTTT
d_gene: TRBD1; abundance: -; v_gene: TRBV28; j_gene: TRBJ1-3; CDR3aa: CASTVGQYSGNTIYF; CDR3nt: TGTGCCAGCACAGTGGGACAGTACTCTGGAAACACCATATATTTT
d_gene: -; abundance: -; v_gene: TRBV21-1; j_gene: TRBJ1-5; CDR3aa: CASSKVGGTGLRQPQHF; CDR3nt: TGTGCCAGCAGCAAAGTGGGAGGGACAGGGTTGCGACAGCCCCAGCATTTT
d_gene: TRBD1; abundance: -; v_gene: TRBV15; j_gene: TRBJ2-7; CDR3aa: CATSRDLDRAYEQYF; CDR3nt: TGTGCCACCAGCAGAGATTTGGACAGGGCCTACGAGCAGTACTTC
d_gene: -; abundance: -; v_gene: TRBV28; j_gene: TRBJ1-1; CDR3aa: CATSDSLFEAFF; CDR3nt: TGTGCCACCTCGGACAGCCTTTTTGAAGCTTTCTTT
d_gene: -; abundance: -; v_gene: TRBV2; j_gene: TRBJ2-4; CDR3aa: CASSEGQIAKNIQYF; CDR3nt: TGTGCCAGCAGCGAAGGGCAGATAGCCAAAAACATTCAGTACTTC
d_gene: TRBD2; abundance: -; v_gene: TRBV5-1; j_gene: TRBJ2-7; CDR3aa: CASSYHGLAGGPTYEQYF; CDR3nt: TGCGCCAGCAGCTACCACGGACTAGCGGGGGGCCCTACCTACGAGCAGTACTTC
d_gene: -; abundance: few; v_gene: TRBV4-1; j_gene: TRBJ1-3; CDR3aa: CASSQGSVYSGNTIYF; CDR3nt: TGCGCCAGCAGCCAAGGGAGCGTCTACTCTGGAAACACCATATATTTT
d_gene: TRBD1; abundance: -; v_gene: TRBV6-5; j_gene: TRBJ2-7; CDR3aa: CASSWAGGYEQYF; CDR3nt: TGTGCCAGCAGTTGGGCAGGGGGCTACGAGCAGTACTTC
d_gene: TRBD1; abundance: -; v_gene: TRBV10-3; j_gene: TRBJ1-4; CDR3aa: CAISDHRGTNEKLFF; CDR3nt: TGTGCCATCAGTGACCACAGGGGTACTAATGAAAAACTGTTTTTT
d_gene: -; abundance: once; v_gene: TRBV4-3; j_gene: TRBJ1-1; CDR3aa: CASSQGPRGTEAFF; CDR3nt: TGCGCCAGCAGCCAAGGACCGCGGGGGACTGAAGCTTTCTTT
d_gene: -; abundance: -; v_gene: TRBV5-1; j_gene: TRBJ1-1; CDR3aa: CASSPLTGGTEAFF; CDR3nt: TGCGCCAGCAGCCCATTAACAGGTGGTACTGAAGCTTTCTTT
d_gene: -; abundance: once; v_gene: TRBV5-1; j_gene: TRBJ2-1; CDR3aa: CASSLLHTDYNEQFF; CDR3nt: TGCGCCAGCAGCTTACTTCATACCGATTACAATGAGCAGTTCTTC
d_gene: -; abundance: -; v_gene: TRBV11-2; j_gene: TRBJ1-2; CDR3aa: CASSLEFGANYGYTF; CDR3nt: TGTGCCAGCAGCTTAGAATTCGGTGCCAACTATGGCTACACCTTC
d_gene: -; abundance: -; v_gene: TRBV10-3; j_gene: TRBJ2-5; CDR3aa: CAISEPGKKETQYF; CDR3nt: TGTGCCATCAGTGAGCCGGGGAAAAAAGAGACCCAGTACTTC
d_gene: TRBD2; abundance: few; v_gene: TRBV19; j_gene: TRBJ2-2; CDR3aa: CASSIPRAGTRELFF; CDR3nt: TGTGCCAGTAGTATCCCGAGGGCCGGGACTAGGGAGCTGTTTTTT
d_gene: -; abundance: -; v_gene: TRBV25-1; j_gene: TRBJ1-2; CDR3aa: CASSTGNNGYTF; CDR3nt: TGTGCCAGCAGTACAGGGAATAATGGCTACACCTTC
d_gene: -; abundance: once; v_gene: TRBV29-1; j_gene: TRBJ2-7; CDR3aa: CSVLWGQGGEEQYF; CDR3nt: TGCAGCGTGTTGTGGGGGCAGGGTGGGGAGGAGCAGTACTTC
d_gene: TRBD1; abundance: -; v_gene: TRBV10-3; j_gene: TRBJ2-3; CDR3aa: CAISRQGTADTQYF; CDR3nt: TGTGCCATCAGCCGACAGGGGACGGCAGATACGCAGTATTTT
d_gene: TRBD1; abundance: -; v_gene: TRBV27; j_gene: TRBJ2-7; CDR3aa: CASSDGGTGFDEQYF; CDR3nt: TGTGCCAGCAGTGATGGTGGGACAGGGTTTGACGAGCAGTACTTC
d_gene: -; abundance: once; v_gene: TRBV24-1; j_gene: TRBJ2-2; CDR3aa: CATSDFAASGDGELFF; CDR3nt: TGTGCCACCAGTGATTTTGCGGCCTCAGGGGACGGGGAGCTGTTTTTT
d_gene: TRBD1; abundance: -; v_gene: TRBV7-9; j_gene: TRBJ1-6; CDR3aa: CASSLDQTGEYSNSPLHF; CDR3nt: TGTGCCAGCAGCTTAGATCAGACAGGGGAATATAGTAATTCACCCCTCCACTTT